This T cell receptor beta chain was obtained from a study of Ad26.COV2.S vaccination and SARS-CoV-2 variants. Study-level information: Vaccine-arm donor from the placebo-controlled COV1001 Ad26.COV2.S trial. Ad26.COV2.S shots went into the muscle once or twice, 56 days apart. Study results and caveats: Measurements of TCR breadth and depth may have given underestimates of the total T cell responses.

The treatment was: some 20 received Ad26.COV2.S at low or high dose, single or two shots; roughly 5 received placebo; per-sample allocation not given. Sampling was performed 63 days after the first vaccine or placebo injection. At a Boston site, the person donating was an adult of 18-55 years. Concerning this clone: Antigen: not known.

CDR3 length equals 15 residues. Losses at the gene ends were 1 base for V and 7 bases for J; bases not matched to a gene: 7. Germline lookup yields CDR1 LGHNT and CDR2 FRNRAP. The repertoire was sequenced with immunoSEQ multiplex PCR; TCRdb's copy has only in-frame clones and lacks some. Among about 680,000 clones, roughly 90% were seen once, and the ten largest hold approximately 1.5%. This receptor was obtained from a person between 18 and 59 years old who received the Ad26.COV2.S COVID-19 vaccine or a placebo. The chain links TRBV12-5 to TRBJ1-5, with TRBD1 identical over 7 bases. This specimen was peripheral blood, taken in a trial of Ad26.COV2.S vaccine versus placebo. This CDR3 reads CASGLEGGAGQPQHF. CDR3 sequence (DNA): TGTGCTAGTGGTTTGGAAGGGGGCGCGGGACAGCCCCAGCATTTT.